One sample yielded the 31 T cell receptor beta chains listed below, sequenced in a study of blood T cells in healthy people across ages. Sample-barcoded 5' priming and a J-beta primer mix drove a second PCR of 7 to 11 cycles. From the 5' RACE reads, TCRdb called clonotypes with MiXCR, one entry per CDR3 protein. Among approximately 810,000 distinct CDR3 sequences listed, roughly 34% were seen once. The sample was blood. These TCRs come from a young man in good health.

A note on this clonotype: Possible read error: a much larger clone is one base away. This rearrangement joins TRBV15 to TRBJ2-5; the D is unclear. Germline CDR1 and CDR2: LNHNV and YYDKDF (reference sequence). The CDR3 loop spans 14 amino acids. CDR3 region: CATSRGRLQETPYF. For the CDR3, the DNA is TGTGCCACCAGCAGAGGACGGCTCCAAGAGACCCCGTACTTC.

The genes are TRBV24-1 and TRBJ1-2, with 7 bases that match TRBD1. After removal of 4 bases from V and 8 bases from J, the junction contained 9 bases not matched to a gene. Germline CDR1 reads KGHDR; CDR2 reads SFDVKD. The CDR3 runs to 14 residues. This CDR3 reads CATSDLRQGRGYTF. For the CDR3, the DNA is TGTGCCACCAGTGACCTTCGACAGGGTAGAGGCTACACCTTC.

As for this clonotype: This may come from a read error, since a much larger clone is one base off. The chain is built from TRBV6-2 or TRBV6-3 and TRBJ2-1, with 7 bases that match TRBD1. The CDR3 is 15 amino acids. Germline V gene sequence: CDR1 MNHEY, CDR2 SVGEGT. With 2 bases clipped from V and 11 bases from J, the junction kept 12 bases outside the gene matches. For the CDR3, the DNA is TGTGCCAGCAGTTACCCCAGGGGACAGTGCCTACAGCAGTTCTTC. Its protein is CASSYPRGQCLQQFF.

This clonotype showed up just once. The chain employs TRBV30 and TRBJ2-5, with a tentative D call TRBD1 (6 bases). The CDR3 totals 15 residues. Germline CDR1 GTSNPN, CDR2 SVGIG (reference sequence). V dropped 2 bases and J dropped 4 bases, with 17 bases sitting between them. CDR3: CAWSYRGRGTETQYF. In DNA, the CDR3 is TGTGCCTGGAGTTACCGGGGCAGGGGAACAGAGACCCAGTACTTC.

The chain carries TRBV27 and TRBJ1-2; D is unclear. The CDR3 is 14 amino acids. Trimming removed 6 bases from V and 2 bases from J, with 13 bases in between. From germline, CDR1 is MNHEY and CDR2 SMNVEV (reference sequence). The CDR3 DNA sequence: TGTGCCAGCAGCCCCGGCGCCCGAAACTATGGCTACACCTTC. It specifies CASSPGARNYGYTF.

The table lists this clonotype with a few counts. The V gene is TRBV5-8, the J gene TRBJ2-1; TRBD1 matches at 10 bases. V dropped 3 bases and J dropped 2; count of bases not matched to a gene: 5. In germline, CDR1 is SGHTS, CDR2 YDEGEE. This CDR3 has 16 amino acids. The CDR3 reads CASSSSTGGAYNEQFF. CDR3 coding DNA: TGTGCCAGCAGCTCCTCGACAGGGGGCGCCTACAATGAGCAGTTCTTC.

This clonotype was recorded many times. The chain uses TRBV20-1 and TRBJ2-5, with TRBD2 as a possible D gene (6 bases). This CDR3 is built from 13 residues. V lost 1 base and J 5 bases, leaving 11 bases between the germline ends. In germline, CDR1 is DFQATT, CDR2 SNEGSKA (reference sequence). The CDR3 DNA reads TGCAGTGCTAGAGTAGCGGTCGGGGAGACCCAGTACTTC. It codes for CSARVAVGETQYF.

This clonotype showed up just a few times. The CDR3 bases are TGTGCCAGCAGTTGGGGCAGGAGCAATGAGCAGTTCTTC. Translated: CASSWGRSNEQFF. The chain uses TRBV27 and TRBJ2-1; possibly TRBD1 for D (5 bases). The CDR3 is 13 amino acids. V was pared by 4 bases and J by 6 bases, with 10 bases between. Per the germline V gene, CDR1 is MNHEY and CDR2 is SMNVEV (reference sequence).

This clonotype has more than one count but fewer than ten. This chain links TRBV7-2 with TRBJ1-4, with 7 positions matching TRBD1. Germline V gives CDR1 SGHTA, CDR2 FQGNSA. The ends lost 3 bases at V and 11 bases at J; junction bases unmatched: 3. The CDR3 covers 12 residues. The CDR3 here is CASSFPGGKLFF. In nucleotides, the CDR3 is TGTGCCAGCAGCTTCCCAGGGGGGAAACTGTTTTTT.

The table lists this clonotype with a few counts. V is TRBV5-1 and J is TRBJ1-2, with unresolved D. Germline V lookup: CDR1 SGHRS, CDR2 YFSETQ. V was trimmed by 0 bases and J by 0 bases, leaving 12 bases between them. This CDR3 region has 16 residues. CDR3 sequence: CASSLGHGPSNYGYTF. As DNA, the CDR3 is TGCGCCAGCAGCTTGGGGCATGGGCCCTCTAACTATGGCTACACCTTC.

With respect to this clonotype: Compared with germline, one end of the junction differs, possibly owing to a read error. The rearrangement joins TRBV12-3 or TRBV12-4 to TRBJ2-7; D might be TRBD2 (5 bases). This CDR3 is 11 amino acids long. CDR3 DNA: TGTGCCAGCAGTCCTCGCAGGAGGCTTAATTTC. Translating it yields CASSPRRRLNF.

Note on this clonotype: The junction and the germline gene differ at one end; a read error may be behind it. This chain connects TRBV3-1 to TRBJ2-3; D is possibly TRBD1 (6 bases). Germline CDR1 is LGHDT and CDR2 is YNNKEL (reference sequence). The CDR3 runs 15 residues. CDR3 residues: CASGQSDRLTDTQYF. The CDR3 DNA reads as TGTGCCAGCGGCCAATCAGACAGGCTCACAGATACGCAGTATTTT.

Comments on this clonotype: A read error may explain this, as a much larger clone is one base away. The chain couples TRBV9 to TRBJ2-7; the D gene is possibly TRBD1 (6 bases). Germline loops: CDR1 SGDLS, CDR2 YYNGEE. The length of the CDR3 is 16 residues. CDR3: CAGSVSRQAPSYEQYF. The CDR3 DNA reads TGTGCCGGCAGCGTAAGTAGACAGGCGCCTTCCTACGAGCAGTACTTC.

A few counts support this clonotype. CDR3 loop: CSARDLMSSGRVNIQYF. As DNA, the CDR3 is TGCAGTGCTAGAGATCTCATGTCTAGCGGGCGGGTAAACATTCAGTACTTC. V gene TRBV20-1 combines with J gene TRBJ2-4, with 8 bases that match TRBD2. The CDR3 covers 17 residues. Unmatched junction bases numbered 13, after V lost 0 bases and J lost 6 bases. Germline V gives CDR1 DFQATT, CDR2 SNEGSKA (reference sequence).

In this sample, this clonotype turned up many times. The rearrangement uses TRBV12-3 or TRBV12-4 and TRBJ2-5; D might be TRBD2 (5 bases). The CDR3 spans 13 residues. The germline V and J ends were trimmed by 3 bases and 5 bases, with 10 bases remaining between them. The CDR3 here is CASSFEGWETQYF. In DNA form, the CDR3 reads TGTGCCAGCAGTTTTGAGGGATGGGAGACCCAGTACTTC.

This clonotype came up many times. V usage is TRBV6-5 and J usage is TRBJ1-4, with TRBD1 as a possible D gene (5 bases). Per germline, CDR1 MNHEY and CDR2 SVGAGI. Trimming took off 0 bases at V and 8 bases at J, with 13 bases between the two ends. CDR3 size: 15 residues. CDR3: CASSYSPGAGEKLFF. CDR3 DNA sequence: TGTGCCAGCAGTTACTCCCCCGGGGCGGGGGAAAAACTGTTTTTT.

This chain connects TRBV30 to TRBJ1-2, with a weak D call TRBD1 (6 bases). Germline V CDR1 and CDR2: GTSNPN, SVGIG (reference sequence). V lost 2 bases and J 4 bases, leaving 23 bases between the germline ends. The CDR3 runs 17 residues. CDR3 in amino acids: CAWSPPGAISRFYGYTF. CDR3 DNA sequence: TGTGCCTGGAGTCCCCCAGGGGCGATTAGTCGTTTCTATGGCTACACCTTC.

The chain joins TRBV9 to TRBJ2-5; the match to TRBD2 covers 7 bases. CDR3 length: 14 amino acids. The germline V gene has CDR1 SGDLS and CDR2 YYNGEE. V dropped 5 bases and J dropped 1; count of bases not matched to a gene: 5. The CDR3 loop reads CASRRGRVQETQYF. The CDR3 nucleotides are TGTGCCAGCAGGCGAGGGAGGGTCCAAGAGACCCAGTACTTC.

This clonotype has just a few counts. This chain joins TRBV7-2 and TRBJ2-7; D is uncertain. The closer fit of TRBJ2-5 to the DNA end suggests the J call may be wrong. CDR1 is SGHTA, CDR2 FQGNSA, per germline. CDR3 size: 13 residues. In nucleotides, the CDR3 is TGTGCCAGCAGCTCGCTCGCGGAGGAGACCCAGTACTTC. It specifies CASSSLAEETQYF.

This clonotype was found a few times. This chain joins TRBV10-3 and TRBJ1-5, with D possibly matching TRBD1 (6 bases). Germline V CDR1 and CDR2: ENHRY, SYGVKD. V lost 11 bases to trimming and J lost 4 bases, with 15 bases between them. The CDR3 is made up of 13 amino acids. CDR3 DNA sequence: TGTGCCGGGGCGGGGGGCGCGAATCAGCCCCAGCATTTT. It specifies CAGAGGANQPQHF.

The gene calls are TRBV27 and TRBJ1-2; TRBD1 is a possible D gene (5 bases). This CDR3 is built from 14 residues. The V gene's germline CDR1 is MNHEY and CDR2 SMNVEV (reference sequence). V was pared by 5 bases and J by 7 bases, with 17 bases between. CDR3 region: CASSLRRGTGGYTF. As DNA, the CDR3 is TGTGCCAGCAGTCTACGTAGGGGTACTGGTGGCTACACCTTC.

The chain couples TRBV2 to TRBJ2-7; D may be TRBD1 or TRBD2 (5 bases each). The CDR3 length is 12 residues. CDR1 and CDR2 from the germline V gene are SNHLY and FYNNEI. V lost 1 base and J lost 7, with 8 bases in between. DNA of the CDR3: TGTGCCAGCAGTGAAGGCGAGGGGGAGCAGTACTTC. This translates into CASSEGEGEQYF.

This clonotype has only a few counts. The rearrangement joins TRBV9 to TRBJ2-1, with 14 bases aligning to TRBD2. The junction had 1 base not matched to a gene; V was cut back by 2 bases and J by 6 bases. Germline V gene data show CDR1 as SGDLS and CDR2 as YYNGEE. CDR3 size: 15 residues. CDR3 in amino acids: CASSVGTSGGNEQFF. The CDR3 nucleotides are TGTGCCAGCAGCGTCGGGACTAGCGGGGGCAATGAGCAGTTCTTC.

The chain combines TRBV12-5 with TRBJ2-1, with 9 bases fitting TRBD2. The CDR3 totals 17 residues. In germline, CDR1 is LGHNT, CDR2 FRNRAP. Germline trimming cut 0 bases from V and 8 bases from J; bases unmatched to any gene: 11. The CDR3 sequence: CASGLVRWGTSRYEQFF. In DNA, the CDR3 is TGTGCTAGTGGTTTGGTACGGTGGGGGACTAGCCGATATGAGCAGTTCTTC.

The table lists this clonotype with a few counts. V usage is TRBV7-8 and J usage is TRBJ2-3; D not resolved. Germline values: CDR1 SGHVS, CDR2 FQNEAQ. The ends were cut back, 5 bases at V and 4 bases at J, with 4 bases in the middle. The CDR3 sequence is 11 residues long. The CDR3 loop reads CASSMADTQYF. The CDR3 DNA reads as TGTGCCAGCAGCATGGCAGATACGCAGTATTTT.

This clonotype was picked up a small number of times. The rearrangement links TRBV9 to TRBJ2-3; 12 positions match TRBD2. Germline V gene lookup returns CDR1 SGDLS and CDR2 YYNGEE. The length of the CDR3 is 17 residues. The ends lost 0 bases at V and 8 bases at J; junction bases unmatched: 10. The chain's CDR3 is CASSVGLAGEVGVTQYF. The CDR3 DNA follows: TGTGCCAGCAGCGTAGGACTAGCGGGGGAAGTCGGAGTTACGCAGTATTTT.

V is TRBV7-3 and J is TRBJ2-1; no clear D. The germline CDR1 and CDR2 sequences are SGHTA and FQGTGA. This CDR3 spans 15 amino acids. V shed 0 bases and J shed 9 bases, with 15 bases lying between them. The CDR3 protein is CASSLTYDITSEQFF. CDR3 DNA: TGTGCCAGCAGCTTAACGTATGACATTACCAGTGAGCAGTTCTTC.

The table lists this clonotype with a few counts. V usage is TRBV12-3 or TRBV12-4 and J usage is TRBJ1-1; D call uncertain. V dropped 3 bases and J dropped 6 bases, with 11 bases sitting between them. The CDR3 totals 13 residues. The CDR3, as DNA: TGTGCCAGCAGTTTCAGGTCTATCGCTGAAGCTTTCTTT. Translating it yields CASSFRSIAEAFF.

This chain joins TRBV7-3 and TRBJ2-1; no reliable D call. This CDR3 is built from 11 residues. Looked up from germline, CDR1 is SGHTA and CDR2 is FQGTGA. V gave up 4 bases and J gave up 10 bases, with 8 bases separating them. The CDR3 sequence: CASSSVGEQFF. As DNA, the CDR3 is TGTGCCAGCAGCTCCGTTGGAGAGCAGTTCTTC.

This clonotype was seen only a few times. This sequence joins TRBV29-1 and TRBJ2-1; no clear D. CDR3 size: 11 residues. V was shortened by 4 bases and J by 6 bases, with 7 bases between the two germline ends. Germline CDR1 reads SQVTM; CDR2 reads ANQGSEA. CDR3 nucleotides: TGCAGCGTTGTCGGCGGCAATGAGCAGTTCTTC. The encoded protein is CSVVGGNEQFF.

The chain couples TRBV20-1 to TRBJ2-1; D is perhaps TRBD2 (5 bases). The germline V gene encodes CDR1 DFQATT and CDR2 SNEGSKA (reference sequence). CDR3 size: 12 residues. V lost 6 bases and J lost 7, with 13 bases in between. In DNA, the CDR3 is TGCAGTGCCTCTTTTTCGGGGAATGAGCAGTTCTTC. Its protein is CSASFSGNEQFF.